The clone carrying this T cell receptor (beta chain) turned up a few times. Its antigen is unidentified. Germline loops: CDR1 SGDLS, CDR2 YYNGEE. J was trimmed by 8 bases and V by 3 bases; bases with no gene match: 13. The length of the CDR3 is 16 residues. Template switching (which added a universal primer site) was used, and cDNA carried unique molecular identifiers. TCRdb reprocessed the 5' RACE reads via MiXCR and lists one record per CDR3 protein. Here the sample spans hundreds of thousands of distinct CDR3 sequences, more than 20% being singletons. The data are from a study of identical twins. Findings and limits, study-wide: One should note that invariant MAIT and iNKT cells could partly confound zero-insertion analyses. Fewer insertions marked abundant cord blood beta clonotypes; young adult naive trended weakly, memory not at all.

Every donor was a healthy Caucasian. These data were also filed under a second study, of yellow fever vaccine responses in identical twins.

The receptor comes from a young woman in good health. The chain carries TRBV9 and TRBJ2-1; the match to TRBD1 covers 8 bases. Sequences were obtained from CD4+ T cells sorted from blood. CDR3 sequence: CASSAALGTGTYEQFF. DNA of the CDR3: TGTGCCAGCAGCGCCGCCCTGGGGACAGGCACGTATGAGCAGTTCTTC.